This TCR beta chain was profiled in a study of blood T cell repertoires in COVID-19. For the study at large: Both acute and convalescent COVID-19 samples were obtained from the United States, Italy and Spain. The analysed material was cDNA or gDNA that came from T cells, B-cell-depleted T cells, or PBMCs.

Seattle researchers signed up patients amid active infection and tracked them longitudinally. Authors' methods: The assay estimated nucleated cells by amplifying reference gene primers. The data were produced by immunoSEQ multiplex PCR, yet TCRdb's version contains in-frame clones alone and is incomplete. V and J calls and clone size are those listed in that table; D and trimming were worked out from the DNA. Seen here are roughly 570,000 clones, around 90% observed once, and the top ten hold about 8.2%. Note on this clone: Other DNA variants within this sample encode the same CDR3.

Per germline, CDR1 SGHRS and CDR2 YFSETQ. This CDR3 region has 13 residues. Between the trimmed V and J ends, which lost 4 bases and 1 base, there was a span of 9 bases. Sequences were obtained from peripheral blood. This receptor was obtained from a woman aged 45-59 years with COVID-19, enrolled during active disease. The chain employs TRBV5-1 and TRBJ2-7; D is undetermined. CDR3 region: CASSLDQSYEQYF. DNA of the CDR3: TGCGCCAGCAGCCTTGATCAGTCCTACGAGCAGTACTTC.